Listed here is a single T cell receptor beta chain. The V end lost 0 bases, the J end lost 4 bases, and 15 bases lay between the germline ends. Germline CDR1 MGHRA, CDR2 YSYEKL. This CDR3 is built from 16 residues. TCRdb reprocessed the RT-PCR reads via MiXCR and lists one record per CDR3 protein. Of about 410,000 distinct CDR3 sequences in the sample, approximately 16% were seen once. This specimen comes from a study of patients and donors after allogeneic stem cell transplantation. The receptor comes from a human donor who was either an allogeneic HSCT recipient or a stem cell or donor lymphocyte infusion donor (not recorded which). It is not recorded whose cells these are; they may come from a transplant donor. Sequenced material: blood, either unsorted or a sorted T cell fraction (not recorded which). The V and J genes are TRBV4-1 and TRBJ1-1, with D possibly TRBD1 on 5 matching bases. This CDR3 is CASSQDRGTSGTEAFF. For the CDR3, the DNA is TGCGCCAGCAGCCAAGATAGGGGTACTAGCGGCACTGAAGCTTTCTTT.